The clone carrying this TCR beta chain showed up just once. Its target is not known. The PCR ran on 60 Vbeta and 13 Jbeta primers. Only in-frame clones appear in the TCRdb table, and some are missing; sequencing was by immunoSEQ multiplex PCR. The sample records about 140,000 clones, around 75% being singletons. These data come from a study of cytomegalovirus exposure and HLA in healthy donors. Overall study: There were about 85 million unique TCRs (from HLA-typed donors) in an early data release. In terms of ancestry, the Caucasian-associated cluster contained about 81% of the roughly 360 genotyped donors.

Study findings and constraints: Trimming of TCR beta V- and J-genes showed a link, identified in a later analysis, to a missense DCLRE1C variant.

CDR1 and CDR2 from the germline V gene are MNHEY and SMNVEV (reference sequence). J lost 1 base, V lost 6 bases, and 8 bases had no gene match. This CDR3 has 16 residues. The receptor was derived from a man aged 55 to 70 in good health and CMV-seronegative. The genes are TRBV27 and TRBJ1-5; 8 positions match TRBD1. Sample: PBMCs. The CDR3 protein is CASRMGTGSSNQPQHF. CDR3 coding DNA: TGTGCCAGCAGAATGGGGACAGGTTCGAGCAATCAGCCCCAGCATTTT.